This T cell receptor beta chain was obtained from a study of long-term antiretroviral therapy in people with HIV. The assay used was immunoSEQ (version v3.0), run at survey level. Method: immunoSEQ multiplex PCR; TCRdb's copy keeps in-frame clones and lacks some. The sample has about 25,000 clones, almost 90% seen once. Germline values: CDR1 LNHDA, CDR2 SQIVND (reference sequence). The CDR3 has 17 amino acids. Deletions cut 3 bases from V and 1 base from J, with 13 bases between. The rearrangement uses TRBV19 and TRBJ2-6; D unclear. The source material was unsorted PBMCs, sampled more than 4.4 years after starting antiretroviral therapy. This TCR came from a man aged 25-45 years with HIV. The CDR3 loop reads CASSIGPSGSGANVLTF. The CDR3 region has the DNA TGTGCCAGTAGTATCGGGCCGTCGGGTTCTGGGGCCAACGTCCTGACTTTC.